This TCR beta chain was obtained from a study of cytomegalovirus exposure and HLA in healthy donors. The CDR3 runs 13 residues. Deletions cut 4 bases from V and 4 bases from J, with 10 bases between. Germline V CDR1 and CDR2: SNHLY, FYNNEI. It was with 60 Vbeta and 13 Jbeta primers that the PCR ran. The protocol was immunoSEQ multiplex PCR, while the TCRdb copy is restricted to in-frame clones and leaves out a portion. Found here are around 200,000 clones, approximately 78% of them singletons; the top ten hold 0.7% to 0.95%. The rearrangement links TRBV2 to TRBJ1-2; D is undetermined. Sequenced sample: PBMCs. This TCR came from a woman in her late teens or twenties in good health and CMV-seronegative. The DNA of the CDR3 is TGTGCCAGCAGTGGAGGCCGGCTCTATGGCTACACCTTC. Protein: CASSGGRLYGYTF.